This T cell receptor beta chain was recorded in a study of identical twins. TCRdb re-analysed the 5' RACE reads in MiXCR, keeping a single row per CDR3 protein. Of around 1.7 million distinct CDR3 sequences detected, about 30% appear once; the ten largest clones hold less than 0.35%. This clonotype was detected a few times. The TCR comes from a newborn girl in good health. Material: cord blood.

The CDR3 nucleotides are TGTGCCAGCAGCTCCCAGGGGAGCAGAAATCAGCCCCAGCATTTT. It translates to CASSSQGSRNQPQHF. This chain connects TRBV7-2 to TRBJ1-5; tentative D call: TRBD1 (6 bases). Trimming took off 4 bases at V and 4 bases at J, with 14 bases between the two ends. The CDR3 runs to 15 residues. The V gene's germline CDR1 is SGHTA and CDR2 FQGNSA.